A selection of T cell receptor beta chains follows, all from one sample in a study of T-cell memory formation after mild COVID-19. TCRdb independently ran MiXCR on the 5' RACE reads; one entry per CDR3 protein. The sample holds about 350,000 distinct CDR3 sequences, over 13% seen once. Sequencing was done on a sample of PBMCs or a T cell subset sorted from them (not recorded which). The receptor source for this set is a man aged 18 to 29 who had mild COVID-19 (a few samples of this study predate the infection). Cell type and time point are not known. Both conserved end residues are part of each CDR3. Each record gives: V gene, D gene, J gene, clone size, CDR3 protein, CDR3 DNA. D genes are given only for firm matches. Rows may omit the clone size; those that give it use once, few, many or a size class.

TRBV10-3	.	TRBJ1-1	many	CATSESEVANTEAFF	TGTGCCACCAGTGAGTCAGAGGTGGCGAACACTGAAGCTTTCTTT
TRBV7-2	.	TRBJ1-1	.	CASSLGGWGAFF	TGTGCCAGCAGCTTAGGAGGGTGGGGAGCTTTCTTT
TRBV4-2	TRBD2	TRBJ2-1	.	CASSRGAGGLNEQFF	TGTGCCAGCAGCAGGGGAGCGGGGGGGCTGAATGAGCAGTTCTTC
TRBV9	.	TRBJ2-2	.	CASSVEGAGELFF	TGTGCCAGCAGCGTAGAAGGGGCGGGGGAGCTGTTTTTT
TRBV4-3	TRBD2	TRBJ2-3	.	CASSQDLAGNTDTQYF	TGCGCCAGCAGCCAGGACTTAGCGGGGAACACAGATACGCAGTATTTT
TRBV7-2	TRBD1	TRBJ1-2	.	CASSSPGQGQSGRGYTF	TGTGCCAGCAGCAGTCCGGGACAGGGGCAAAGTGGAAGGGGCTACACCTTC
TRBV20-1	.	TRBJ2-2	.	CSAMRGRNTGELFF	TGCAGTGCTATGAGGGGGAGGAACACCGGGGAGCTGTTTTTT
TRBV19	.	TRBJ2-1	.	CASSWDRKEQFF	TGTGCCAGTAGTTGGGACCGCAAGGAGCAGTTCTTC
TRBV3-1	.	TRBJ1-2	few	CASSQGVATGLKGYTF	TGTGCCAGCAGCCAAGGGGTCGCAACAGGGCTAAAGGGCTACACCTTC
TRBV7-9	TRBD2	TRBJ2-7	few	CASSLMSGGYEQYF	TGTGCCAGCAGCTTAATGAGCGGGGGCTACGAGCAGTACTTC
TRBV29-1	.	TRBJ1-2	few	CSVEDPGASYGYTF	TGCAGCGTTGAAGATCCAGGGGCGAGCTATGGCTACACCTTC
TRBV9	.	TRBJ2-1	few	CASSVGPNNEQFF	TGTGCCAGCAGCGTCGGACCGAACAATGAGCAGTTCTTC
TRBV4-1	TRBD1	TRBJ1-1	few	CASSQARDRVRNTEAFF	TGCGCCAGCAGCCAAGCCCGGGACAGGGTCCGGAACACTGAAGCTTTCTTT
TRBV7-8	TRBD2	TRBJ2-1	.	CASSLEGTGGWGNEQFF	TGTGCCAGCAGCTTAGAAGGTACGGGAGGTTGGGGGAATGAGCAGTTCTTC
TRBV20-1	.	TRBJ1-2	.	CSARTGGYGYTF	TGCAGTGCCAGAACGGGAGGCTATGGCTACACCTTC
TRBV29-1	TRBD1	TRBJ2-5	many	CSHLRGETQYF	TGCAGCCACCTCAGGGGGGAGACCCAGTACTTC
TRBV7-2	TRBD2	TRBJ2-1	.	CASSLYPGLAGGITYNEQFF	TGTGCCAGCAGCTTGTACCCGGGACTAGCGGGGGGGATTACCTACAATGAGCAGTTCTTC
TRBV20-1	TRBD1	TRBJ2-7	few	CSARGDSTTLEQYF	TGCAGTGCTAGGGGGGACAGCACTACCTTGGAGCAGTACTTC
TRBV7-3	.	TRBJ1-3	.	CASSLDGGNTIYF	TGTGCCAGCAGCCTCGACGGGGGAAACACCATATATTTT
TRBV5-1	.	TRBJ2-1	.	CASSSAPSMEQFF	TGCGCCAGCAGCTCCGCCCCTAGCATGGAGCAGTTCTTC